This T cell receptor beta chain emerged from a study of blood T cell repertoires in COVID-19. Study details: Donors in the United States, Italy and Spain gave samples during acute or convalescent COVID-19.

Germline V gives CDR1 LGHNA, CDR2 YSLEER. The CDR3 has 19 residues. Deletions cut 1 base from V and 1 base from J, with 20 bases between. Source study methods: Estimates of nucleated cell counts were drawn from the amplification of reference gene primers. Assay used: immunoSEQ multiplex PCR; TCRdb lists only in-frame clones, some missing. That table gives V, J and clone size, and the DNA gave D and trimming. This sample has 60,000 to 75,000 clones, with roughly 86% found just once. The sequenced material came from peripheral blood. This rearrangement joins TRBV4-3 to TRBJ2-1; D possibly corresponds to TRBD2 (6 bases). The source of this sequence is a man aged 60 to 69 with acute or convalescent COVID-19. The CDR3, as DNA: TGCGCCAGCAGCCAAGGGGTATTAGTCGGTGGGGGGTCCTACAATGAGCAGTTCTTC. Translation: CASSQGVLVGGGSYNEQFF.